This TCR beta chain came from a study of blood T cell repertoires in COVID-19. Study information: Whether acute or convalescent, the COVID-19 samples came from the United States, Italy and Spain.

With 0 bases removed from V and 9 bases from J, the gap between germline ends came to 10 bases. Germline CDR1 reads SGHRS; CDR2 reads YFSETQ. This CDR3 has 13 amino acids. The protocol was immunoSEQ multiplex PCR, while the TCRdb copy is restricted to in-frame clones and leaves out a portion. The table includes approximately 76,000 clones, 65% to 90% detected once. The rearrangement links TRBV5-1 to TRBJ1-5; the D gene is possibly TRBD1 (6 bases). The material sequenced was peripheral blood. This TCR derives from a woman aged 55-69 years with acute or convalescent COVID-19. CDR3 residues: CASSLGQDRPQHF. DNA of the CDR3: TGCGCCAGCAGCTTGGGGCAGGACAGGCCCCAGCATTTT.